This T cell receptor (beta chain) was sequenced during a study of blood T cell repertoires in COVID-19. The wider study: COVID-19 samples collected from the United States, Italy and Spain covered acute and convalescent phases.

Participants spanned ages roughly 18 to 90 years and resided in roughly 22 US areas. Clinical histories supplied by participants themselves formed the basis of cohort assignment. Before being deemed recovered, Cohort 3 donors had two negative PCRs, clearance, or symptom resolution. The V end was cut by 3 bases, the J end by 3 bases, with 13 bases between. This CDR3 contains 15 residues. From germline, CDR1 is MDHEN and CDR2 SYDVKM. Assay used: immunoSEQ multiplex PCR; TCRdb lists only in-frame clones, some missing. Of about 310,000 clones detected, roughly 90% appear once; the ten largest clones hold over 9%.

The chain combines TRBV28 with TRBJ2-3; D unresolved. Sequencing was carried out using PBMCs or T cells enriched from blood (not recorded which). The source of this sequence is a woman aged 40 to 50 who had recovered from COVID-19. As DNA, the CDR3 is TGTGCCAGCAGTTTGTTCTTATCCGTAACAGATACGCAGTATTTT. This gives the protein CASSLFLSVTDTQYF.